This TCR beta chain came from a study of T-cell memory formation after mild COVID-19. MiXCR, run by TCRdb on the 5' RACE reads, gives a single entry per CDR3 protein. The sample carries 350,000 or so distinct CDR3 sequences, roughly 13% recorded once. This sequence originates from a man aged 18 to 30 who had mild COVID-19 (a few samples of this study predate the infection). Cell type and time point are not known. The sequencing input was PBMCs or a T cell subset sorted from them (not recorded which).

The CDR3 bases are TGCAGTGCTAGTCCAGATCTTAACTATGGCTACACCTTC. This translates into CSASPDLNYGYTF. The rearrangement links TRBV20-1 to TRBJ1-2; D unclear. Trimming took 3 bases from V and 1 from J, leaving 9 bases between them. CDR1 is DFQATT and CDR2 is SNEGSKA in the germline V gene (reference sequence). The CDR3 loop spans 13 amino acids.